This T cell receptor beta chain was documented in a study of CXCR3-negative and CXCR3-positive naive CD8 T cells. Study-wide results and limits: CXCR3-expressing naive cells carried TRB CDR3s more hydrophobic than those of CXCR3-negative naive cells.

In preparing the TRB cDNA libraries, 5' RACE with UMI labels was used. TCRdb re-called the 5' RACE reads and shows each CDR3 protein once, DNA omitted. The sample table sets out 120,000 to 150,000 distinct CDR3 sequences. Germline assignment: CDR1 LGHDT and CDR2 YNNKEL (reference sequence). The CDR3 runs 12 residues. Comment on this clonotype: Its antigen is unknown.

Cells that were CD45RO-CCR7+CD27+CD95- constituted naive CD8+ T cells. The receptor's source is a human donor in good health. Some clones in this sample may be carry-over from other donors' samples. The specimen sequenced was naive CXCR3+ CD8+ T cells from blood. Subset meaning: CD45RO-CCR7+CD27+CD95- naive CD8+ T cells expressing CXCR3 (TNR3+). The V call is TRBV3-1, the J call TRBJ1-1. CDR3 loop: CASSQGHLEAFF.